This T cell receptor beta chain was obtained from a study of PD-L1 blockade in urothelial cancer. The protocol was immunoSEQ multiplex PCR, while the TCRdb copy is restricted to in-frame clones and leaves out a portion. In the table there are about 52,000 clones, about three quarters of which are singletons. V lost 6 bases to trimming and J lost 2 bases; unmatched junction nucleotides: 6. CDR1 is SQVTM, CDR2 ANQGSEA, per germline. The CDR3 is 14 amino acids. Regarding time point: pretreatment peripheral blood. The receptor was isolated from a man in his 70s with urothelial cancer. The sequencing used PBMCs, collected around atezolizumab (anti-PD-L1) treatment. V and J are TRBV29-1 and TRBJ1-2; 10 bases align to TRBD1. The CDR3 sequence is CSVLPGQGNYGYTF. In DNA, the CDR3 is TGCAGCGTCCTACCGGGACAGGGGAACTATGGCTACACCTTC.